The present T cell receptor beta chain was sequenced within a study of CD8 T cells in ankylosing spondylitis. Study-wide points: Seven to nine highly homologous variants made up a TCR beta motif that seemed to typify ankylosing spondylitis blood. Relatively rare in peripheral blood, disease-linked clones were also CD8+.

With regard to this clonotype: What it recognizes is unknown. One end of the junction varies from germline; a read error may be responsible.

TCRdb processed the 5' RACE reads anew with MiXCR; each CDR3 protein has one entry. The repertoire holds around 480,000 distinct CDR3 sequences, with 15% to 20% as singletons. This CDR3 region has 16 residues. Germline-derived CDR1 and CDR2 are SGHVS and FQNEAQ. This clonotype originated in a male donor with ankylosing spondylitis. The gene calls are TRBV7-8 and TRBJ2-3; 11 positions agree with TRBD2. Sequenced input: blood, either unsorted or a sorted T cell fraction (not recorded which). The CDR3 DNA reads as TGCGCCAGCAGCGACCCGGCTAGCGGGGGGTTTGATACGCAGTATTTT. As protein: CASSDPASGGFDTQYF.